This TCR beta chain was captured by sequencing in a study of regulatory T cells in long-lasting Graves disease (dated by TCRdb to 2020 to 2022). Some background on the complete study: Persistent Graves' disease meant more than 5 years of antithyroid drug treatment with TSH receptor autoantibodies that stayed positive. This study used TCR sequencing and RNA sequencing of peripheral blood to compare persistent Graves' disease patients against newly diagnosed Graves' disease patients. The study took place in China and was registered as a clinical trial. A total of roughly 33 samples were covered by TCR sequencing, comprising about 13 persistent and 20 or so newly diagnosed Graves' disease patients. Antithyroid drugs had been taken for roughly 10 years on average by persistent Graves' disease patients in the clinical cohort. Study-level results and caveats: Persistent disease showed preferential use of TRBV28, TRBJ1-2 and TRBJ2-5, whereas newly diagnosed disease favored TRBV20-1 and TRBJ2-1. Peripheral blood alone was examined, since thyroid tissue, which constituted the primary lesion, could not be accessed. Persistent Graves' disease patients showed lower TCR Shannon entropy and fewer highly expanded clones than newly diagnosed patients, suggesting clonal expansion. Only the TCR beta chain was sequenced and analyzed. A larger number of public clonotypes was shared among persistent patients (fewer than 3,000) than among newly diagnosed patients (approximately 1,000). The small sample size was acknowledged by the authors as a limitation that may reduce accuracy.

In the germline V gene (reference sequence), CDR1 corresponds to GTSNPN and CDR2 to SVGIG. The junction shows trimming of 4 bases on V and 5 bases on J, plus 17 bases between the germline ends. Inclusive of the bounding cysteine and phenylalanine, the CDR3 is 14 residues long. Only CDR3 DNA is held: 42 bases, read in frame from base 1. To prepare the library, multiplex PCR was applied. The sequencer listed for this sample is Illumina HiSeq 4000. CDR3 regions were amplified by Arm-PCR with iRepertoire HTBI primers to construct TCR beta libraries. Gel purification was performed on PCR products prior to sequencing. Per the source publication's procedure: A total of 62 TRBV and some 15 TRBJ segments were identified across samples and were used for gene usage analysis of CDR3 amino acid clonotypes. Filtered high-quality paired reads were merged into contigs using COPE and FqMerger. Contigs were aligned with BLAST to IMGT TRBV, TRBD and TRBJ reference genes, and CDR3 was defined per IMGT. Highly expanded clones were defined as clonotypes with a frequency above 0.1%. Shannon entropy was used to measure repertoire diversity, and the Gini coefficient was used to measure V-J evenness. A clonotype was considered public if more than one individual shared it. Using fastp trimming at Q25 and MiXCR clonotype assembly, TCRdb reanalyzed the public sequencing data and kept in-frame beta chains. CDR3 protein sequences are deduplicated, and each keeps its most common genes and DNA. TCRdb, not the original authors, processed these V and J calls. The sample yields some 430,000 distinct CDR3 sequences; approximately 21% were counted once. Together, the top ten hold roughly 7% of the sample.

In this sample, this clonotype turned up a few times. Its target antigen remains unknown. The sample holds no much larger clone one base away, and base qualities are not on file. The time point label corresponds to: persistent/refractory GD, antithyroid drugs over 5 years with positive TRAb. For both TCR sequencing and RNA sequencing, RNA was extracted from PBMCs using TRIzol. The diagnosis of Graves' disease followed American Thyroid Association guidelines. The patients came from an endocrinology department in Xi'an, China. From each patient, 8 to 10 milliliters of peripheral blood was collected into an EDTA anticoagulant tube. Ficoll Paque Plus density gradient separation was used to isolate PBMCs, and no further T cell sorting was performed. An Agilent 2100 Bioanalyzer and agarose gel were used to assess RNA quality, and a NanoDrop 2000 was used to measure RNA concentration.

The TCR originated in a female donor with Graves disease. The chain joins TRBV30 to TRBJ1-2; the D segment could be TRBD1, given 5 matching bases. Sample: peripheral blood mononuclear cells (PBMCs), taken when the disease was refractory, from a patient treated with antithyroid drugs. The CDR3 reads CAWNVPGRLYGYTF. In nucleotide form, the sequence is TGTGCCTGGAATGTACCGGGGCGCTTGTATGGCTACACCTTC.